This TCR beta chain appears in the sequencing data of a study of cytomegalovirus exposure and HLA in healthy donors (TCRdb year 2017). Describing the broader study: An earlier analysis of some 620 of the donors reported approximately 280 Gb of sequence data and 117 million unique TCR beta sequences obtained from roughly 180 million T cells. About 300 gigabases of sequencing data and around 80 million unique TCR sequences made up an early release that covered about 640 HLA-typed donors. Of the 398 genotyped donors, 65% to 90% were placed in the genetic ancestry cluster associated with self-reported Caucasian donors. The aim of the study was to test whether cataloging public T cell receptors could identify signatures of past pathogen exposure. The study used immunosequencing to profile the T cell repertoires of 666 subjects and linked those repertoires to cytomegalovirus serostatus. Along with the roughly 670-subject first cohort, a separate validation cohort of around 120 different subjects was used. To predict cytomegalovirus infection status, the study combined high-throughput TCR immunosequencing, statistical association of individual TCRs with disease status, and machine learning. To study patterns of TCR occurrence, a later analysis re-analyzed previously published TCR beta repertoires from 550 to 800 donors and added high-resolution HLA genotyping. In the later analysis, no new phenotypic data were used to find candidate immune exposures; instead, reliance was placed on TCR beta sequences and their occurrence across donors. An earlier analysis of some 500 of the donors applied high-throughput TCR beta sequencing to assess whether each TCR beta V gene segment acted as functional or pseudogenic. Donor age, sex, ethnicity and CMV serostatus were compiled together with the repertoire data. A later genetic analysis took genome-wide SNP genotypes for about 55% of the roughly 700 donors and used that subset as a discovery cohort. Every discovery cohort repertoire had been produced on one sequencing platform. Both class I and class II loci were covered by HLA typing, at four-digit resolution. Typing coverage varied by locus: roughly 629-630 donors for A, B, C, DRB1 and DQB1; roughly 510 for DQA1; about 590 for DPA1; 400 to 480 for DPB1. Four to six DR-DQ haplotypes were handled as single units for association and clustering, since linkage in the cohort was strong. On average, over 200,000 unique TCR beta nucleotide sequences were sequenced per donor among about 400 genotyped donors of the cohort, with roughly 18% of those sequences being non-productive.

The cohort comprised more than 550 healthy bone marrow donors. Cohort members were all nominally healthy when sampled, although unrecorded immune exposures were likely present. The donor tested CMV seropositive, placing the donor among the 289 seropositive members of the cohort. Every donor gave a peripheral blood sample, and the peripheral blood mononuclear cells from that sample were used for TCR beta sequencing. Genomic DNA was extracted from the blood cell samples with the Qiagen DNeasy Blood Extraction Kit. Findings and caveats that apply to the study as a whole: Immune exposure information for the cohort was limited to CMV serostatus. In vitro tests confirmed that a few of the cytomegalovirus-associated TCR beta chains recognize cytomegalovirus antigens. HLA typing was unavailable for some donors at each locus, so association tests used only the typed subset. A cluster of highly shared sequence variants was judged likely to be a technical artifact of the sequencing pipeline. The authors suggested that the approach could potentially be generalized to other disease states and immunological phenotypes. A later genetic analysis reported fewer N-insertions in productive TCRs among donors in an Asian-associated ancestry cluster than the roughly 700-donor mean. In a later analysis, TCR association rates were found to vary across HLA loci, with the most associated TCRs seen for DRB1 alleles and the fewest for HLA-C alleles. A later genetic analysis associated a missense DCLRE1C variant with V-gene and J-gene trimming of TCR beta chains, and an independent cohort replicated the association. At a false discovery rate of 0.05, a later analysis linked 16,951 TCR beta sequences to specific HLA alleles. Strong co-occurrence of HLA alleles, especially DR and DQ, made assigning TCR associations to individual alleles difficult. The presence/absence analyses assumed that sequencing depth was roughly uniform across donors, and that assumption may not be true. The 87-base-pair reads could not distinguish some IMGT-functional V segments, including TRBV6-2 and TRBV6-3, so those segments were excluded. Over 15 rarely observed V segments, including chromosome 9 orphons, were excluded from the earlier analysis of about 610 of the donors because counts were too low. The cohort was sequenced for TCR beta chains only, and without alpha or paired-chain data the features that could be detected were limited. Compared with equally common non-associated chains, HLA-associated TCR beta chains in a later analysis were more clonally expanded and had lower generation probabilities. A further reported finding was that TCR beta sequences accurately predicted the HLA-A and HLA-B alleles for most subjects in the first cohort. Linkage disequilibrium might explain the correlated functional status among segregating V segments, but an unknown experimental factor could not be ruled out. An earlier analysis of approximately 570 of the donors showed that most TCR beta V segments appeared in productive rearrangements either about 87% or about 30% of the time, which broadly matched IMGT annotations. A later analysis found that most CMV-associated TCR beta chains appeared HLA-restricted, with HLA associations seemingly driven largely by CMV exposure. Most TCR sequences were observed very rarely across donors, whereas some public TCRs were present in many individuals. In the study, approximately 150 TCR beta chains were listed as associated with cytomegalovirus. Several of the top co-occurrence clusters appeared to be linked to parvovirus B19, influenza, CMV and Epstein-Barr virus, according to a later analysis. Cytomegalovirus status was reported to be diagnosed by the classifier with high specificity and sensitivity in both the original and validation cohorts.

Via the germline V gene (reference sequence), CDR1 is SEHNR and CDR2 FQNEAQ. For this chain, trimming is 1 base at the V end and 5 bases at the J end, and the number of junction bases without a gene match is 6. CDR3 length: 15 amino acids, cysteine to phenylalanine. Of all the DNA, just the CDR3 is kept, 45 bases in frame from base 1. About this clone itself: Its antigen target is currently unknown. No base quality values were provided; no much bigger clone lies one nucleotide off.

The method was the immunoSEQ multiplex PCR assay. A mixture of 60 forward primers for TCR Vbeta segments and 13 reverse primers for TCR Jbeta segments was used in the multiplex PCR. A multiplex PCR assay on genomic DNA amplified the CDR3 region of rearranged TCR beta genes. On the Illumina HiSeq System, the amplified TCR beta libraries were sequenced as 87-base-pair reads. The paper's processing steps were these. Across the 500 to 750 repertoires, a later analysis counted some 80 million unique TCR beta chains, 9 million to 14 million of which were shared by at least two donors. Raw reads were error-corrected and collapsed into unique sequences with a nearest-neighbor algorithm that merged closely related sequences to remove PCR and sequencing errors. CDR3 sequences were aligned to IMGT reference sequences to assign V, D and J gene segments. For a sequence to be retained, at least a six-nucleotide match to both a V gene segment and a J gene segment was required. Rearrangements were called productive when the CDR3 lacked stop codons and stayed in frame with V and J; all others were non-productive. Following IMGT convention, CDR3 was defined as the stretch from the second conserved V-encoded cysteine to the conserved J-encoded phenylalanine. Sequences without an unambiguous match to a single V gene segment were excluded from the earlier analysis of a few hundred of the donors. An earlier analysis of a few hundred of the donors called V segments functional above 56.7% productive rearrangements and segregating when the between-donor standard deviation exceeded 5%. A statistical classification framework was developed to diagnose cytomegalovirus status using the catalog of TCR beta chain sequences. In a later analysis, V and J genes were assigned by comparing TCR nucleotide sequences against IMGT/GENE-DB human TR gene sequences. Using the TCRdist pipeline, a later analysis assigned CDR3 sequences along with most-parsimonious VDJ recombination scenarios. In a later analysis, each TCR beta chain was defined by its CDR3 amino acid sequence together with its V-gene family, and reads without a unique V-gene family were excluded. In a later analysis, fewer than 600 highly shared, low-generation-probability nucleotide sequences were removed to address suspected cross-contamination and a sequencing artifact. For each public chain, a later analysis derived a clonal expansion index from normalized ranks of inferred template counts within each repertoire. In a later analysis, generation probabilities were computed with a VDJ recombination model fitted to out-of-frame rearrangements, and the resulting probabilities were checked against IGoR. In a later analysis, hypergeometric tests were used to score TCR-TCR, TCR-HLA and TCR-CMV co-occurrence, with a repertoire-size bias correction applied to TCR pairs. In a later analysis, false discovery rates were estimated by permuting HLA or CMV assignments 20 times. In a later analysis, co-occurring TCRs were grouped using DBSCAN, with TCRdist sequence similarity added in when clustering inside HLA-allele-positive subsets. Repertoires with fewer than 30,000 or more than 120,000 public chains were left out of co-occurrence clustering, as were about five repertoires with anomalous nucleotide sharing. TCRdb retrieved this table from immuneACCESS and kept in-frame rearrangements only. Not all clones are present; in checked studies, unresolved V genes account for under half, and no reason is known for the remainder. V and J calls and clone size are copied from that table; D and trimming were computed from the DNA. The sample table shows around 160,000 clones, and about 75% are seen once. The ten biggest clones cover 4.7% of the sample.

The V and J segments used are TRBV7-9 and TRBJ1-2; 8 central nucleotides agree with TRBD1. Sequenced input: PBMCs. The TCR comes from a man in his late teens or twenties in good health and CMV-seropositive. At the DNA level, the sequence is TGTGCCAGCAGCTTAGGGCAGGGGGCGGGATATGGCTACACCTTC. This encodes CASSLGQGAGYGYTF.